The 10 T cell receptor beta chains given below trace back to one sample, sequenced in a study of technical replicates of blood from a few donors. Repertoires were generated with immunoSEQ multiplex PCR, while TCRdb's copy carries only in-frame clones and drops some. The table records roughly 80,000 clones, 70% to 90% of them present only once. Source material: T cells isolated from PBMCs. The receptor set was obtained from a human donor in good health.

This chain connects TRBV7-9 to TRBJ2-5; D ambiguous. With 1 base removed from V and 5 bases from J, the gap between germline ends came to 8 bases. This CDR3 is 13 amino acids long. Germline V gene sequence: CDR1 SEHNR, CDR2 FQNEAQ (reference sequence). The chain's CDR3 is CASSLVSRETQYF. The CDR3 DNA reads TGTGCCAGCAGCTTAGTGTCGCGGGAGACCCAGTACTTC.

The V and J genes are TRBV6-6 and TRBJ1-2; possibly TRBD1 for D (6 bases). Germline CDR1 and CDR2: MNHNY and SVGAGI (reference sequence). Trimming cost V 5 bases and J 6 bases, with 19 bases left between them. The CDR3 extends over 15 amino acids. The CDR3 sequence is CASSREGQGINGYTF. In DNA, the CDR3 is TGTGCCAGCAGTCGGGAGGGACAAGGAATCAATGGCTACACCTTC.

This CDR3 reads CASSHQEASYEQYF. CDR3 DNA: TGCGCCAGCAGCCATCAGGAGGCTTCCTACGAGCAGTACTTC. The chain has TRBV4-1 and TRBJ2-7; possible D gene TRBD2, 5 bases. Deletions cut 3 bases from V and 1 base from J, with 10 bases between. Germline CDR1 and CDR2: MGHRA and YSYEKL. This CDR3 is 14 amino acids long.

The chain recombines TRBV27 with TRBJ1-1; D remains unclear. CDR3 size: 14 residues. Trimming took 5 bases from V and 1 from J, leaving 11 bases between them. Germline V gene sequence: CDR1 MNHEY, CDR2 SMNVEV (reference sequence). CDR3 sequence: CASSLRTENTEAFF. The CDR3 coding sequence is TGTGCCAGCAGTCTCCGGACTGAGAACACTGAAGCTTTCTTT.

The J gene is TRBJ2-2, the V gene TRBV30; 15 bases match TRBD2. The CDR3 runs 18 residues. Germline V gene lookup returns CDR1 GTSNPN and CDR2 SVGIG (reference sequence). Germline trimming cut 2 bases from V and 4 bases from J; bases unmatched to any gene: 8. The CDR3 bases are TGTGCCTGGAGTTTGGGGGGGACTAGCGGGAGGAGCACCGGGGAGCTGTTTTTT. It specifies CAWSLGGTSGRSTGELFF. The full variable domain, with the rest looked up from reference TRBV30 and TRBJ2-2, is SQTIHQWPATLVQPVGSPLSLECTVEGTSNPNLYWYRQAAGRGLQLLFYSVGIGQISSEVPQNLSASRPQDRQFILSSKKLLLSDSGFYLCAWSLGGTSGRSTGELFFGEGSRLTVL.

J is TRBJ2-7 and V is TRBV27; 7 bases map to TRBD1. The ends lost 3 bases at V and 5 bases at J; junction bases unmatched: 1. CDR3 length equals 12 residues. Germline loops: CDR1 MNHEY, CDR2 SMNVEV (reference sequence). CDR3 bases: TGTGCCAGCAGTTTTGACAGGGACGAGCAGTACTTC. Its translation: CASSFDRDEQYF.

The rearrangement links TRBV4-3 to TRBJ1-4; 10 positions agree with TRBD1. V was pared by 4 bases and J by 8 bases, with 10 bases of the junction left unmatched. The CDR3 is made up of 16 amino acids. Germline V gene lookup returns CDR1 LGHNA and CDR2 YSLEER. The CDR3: CASSRLTGTGDEKLFF. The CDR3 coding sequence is TGCGCCAGCAGCCGCTTAACCGGGACAGGGGACGAAAAACTGTTTTTT.

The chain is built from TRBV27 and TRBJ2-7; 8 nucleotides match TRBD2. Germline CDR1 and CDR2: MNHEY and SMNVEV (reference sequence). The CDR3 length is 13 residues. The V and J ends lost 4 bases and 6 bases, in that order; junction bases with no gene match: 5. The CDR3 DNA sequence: TGTGCCAGCAGTTGGAGTCTAGCGGGCGAGCAGTACTTC. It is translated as CASSWSLAGEQYF.

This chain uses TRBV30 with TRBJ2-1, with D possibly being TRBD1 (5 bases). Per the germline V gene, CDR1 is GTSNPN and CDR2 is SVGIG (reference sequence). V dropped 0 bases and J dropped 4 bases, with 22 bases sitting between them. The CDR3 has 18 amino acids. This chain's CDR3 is CAWSVFGVGVFQYNEQFF. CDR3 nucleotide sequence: TGTGCCTGGAGTGTCTTCGGTGTAGGGGTTTTTCAATACAATGAGCAGTTCTTC.

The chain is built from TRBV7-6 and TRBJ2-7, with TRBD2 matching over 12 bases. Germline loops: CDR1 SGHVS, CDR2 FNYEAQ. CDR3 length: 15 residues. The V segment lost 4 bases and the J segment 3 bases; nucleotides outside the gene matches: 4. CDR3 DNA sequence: TGTGCCAGCAGCTCCCCGACTAGCGGGAGCTACGAGCAGTACTTC. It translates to CASSSPTSGSYEQYF.